This entry concerns a single T cell receptor (beta chain). This specimen belongs to a study of blood T cell repertoires in COVID-19. The overall study: Donors in the United States, Italy and Spain gave samples during acute or convalescent COVID-19.

Participant reports of clinical history set cohort assignment. Under the authors' procedure: The authors estimated nucleated cell counts from reference gene primer amplification. Profiling relied on immunoSEQ multiplex PCR, and the TCRdb table lists in-frame clones only, not all of them. From that table come the V and J calls and clone size; the DNA was used to work out D and trimming. The data show over 350,000 clones, 70% to 90% seen once. Sequencing was performed on PBMCs or T cells enriched from blood (not recorded which). The sequence derives from a woman between 18 and 29 years old with acute COVID-19.

The CDR3 loop is CASSSGRQGWGYGYTF. The CDR3 nucleotides are TGCGCCAGCAGCTCGGGCCGTCAGGGATGGGGCTATGGCTACACCTTC. The V and J genes are TRBV5-1 and TRBJ1-2, with a weak D call TRBD1 (5 bases). Per the germline V gene, CDR1 is SGHRS and CDR2 is YFSETQ. Trimming took off 3 bases at V and 4 bases at J, with 19 bases between the two ends. CDR3 size: 16 residues.